This T cell receptor beta chain was found in a study of shared clonotypes between healthy human individuals. Notes on this clone: Antigen: not known.

Study outcomes and limitations: Among donors, the sharing of clonotypes was expected to be influenced by sequencing depth. In contrast to clonotypes shared by all four donors, non-shared clonotypes had lower generation probabilities.

Profiling relied on immunoSEQ multiplex PCR, and the TCRdb table lists in-frame clones only, not all of them. Of around 2.3 million clones in the sample, roughly 95% were seen once. Looked up from germline, CDR1 is SGDLS and CDR2 is YYNGEE. The CDR3 extends over 16 amino acids. V was pared by 2 bases and J by 4 bases, with 3 bases of the junction left unmatched. The sequencing sample was made of naive CD4+ T cells sorted from blood. Sample subset: CD45RA+ positively selected. The sequence derives from a man aged 18 to 29 in good health. This chain connects TRBV9 to TRBJ2-2; 12 bases map to TRBD2. CDR3 sequence: CASSVQTSGSTGELFF. The CDR3 DNA reads as TGTGCCAGCAGCGTTCAGACTAGCGGGAGCACCGGGGAGCTGTTTTTT.